Detailed here is one T cell receptor beta chain. The people who gave samples were healthy Caucasians from Russia, aged about 6 to 95. Per sample, no less than 5.5 micrograms of total RNA were extracted. The ends were cut back, 2 bases at V and 12 bases at J, with 20 bases in the middle. The germline gives CDR1 ENHRY, CDR2 SYGVKD. The CDR3 sequence is 15 residues long. This specimen belongs to a study of blood T cells in healthy people across ages. Alongside a J-beta primer mix, a sample-barcoded 5' primer served in a second PCR lasting 7 to 11 cycles. TCRdb independently ran MiXCR on the 5' RACE reads; one entry per CDR3 protein. The table lists about 1,400,000 distinct CDR3 sequences, about 43% of them singletons.

The receptor was isolated from a woman younger than 30 in good health. The chain uses TRBV10-3 and TRBJ2-1, with D perhaps matching TRBD1 or TRBD2 (6 bases each). Sequenced: blood. CDR3 loop: CAISEKGGAYNRQFF. For the CDR3, the DNA is TGTGCCATCAGTGAGAAGGGGGGAGCCTACAATAGGCAGTTCTTC.